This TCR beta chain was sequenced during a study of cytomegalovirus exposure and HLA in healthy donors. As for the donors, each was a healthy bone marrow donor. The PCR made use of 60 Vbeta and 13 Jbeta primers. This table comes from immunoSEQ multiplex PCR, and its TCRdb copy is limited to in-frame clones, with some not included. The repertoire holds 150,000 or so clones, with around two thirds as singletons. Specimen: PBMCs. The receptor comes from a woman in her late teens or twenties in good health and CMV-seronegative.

CDR3 DNA: TGTGCCAGCAGCTTAGGCCCTAGCGGCACAGATACGCAGTATTTT. Protein sequence: CASSLGPSGTDTQYF. J is TRBJ2-3 and V is TRBV13; the D gene is possibly TRBD2 (6 bases). Trimming took off 0 bases at V and 1 base at J, with 8 bases between the two ends. From germline, CDR1 is PRHDT and CDR2 FYEKMQ (reference sequence). The CDR3 contains 15 residues.